This T cell receptor (beta chain) was sequenced during a study of T cell repertoires in cytomegalovirus infection. Whole-study context: CMV epitopes in the study were HLA-C-restricted (recently identified) and HLA-B-restricted (well studied). Public TCR beta signatures indicated both CMV infection and matching HLA type.

The sample holds many counts of this clonotype. Its specificity is not known. Findings of the study overall: CMV carriers having the relevant HLA were flagged by cumulative public TCR beta family frequency.

The CDR3 totals 13 residues. Germline V gives CDR1 SGHVS, CDR2 FNYEAQ. The germline V and J ends were trimmed by 5 bases and 5 bases, with 10 bases remaining between them. TCRdb redid the calling of the reads with MiXCR, one entry per CDR3 protein. Here the sample spans some 920,000 distinct CDR3 sequences, approximately 30% being singletons. J is TRBJ2-1 and V is TRBV7-6; no reliable D call. Here the sequenced sample was cultured CD8+ T cells from PBMCs, taken from culture after CMV antigen stimulation. This sequence originates from a human donor in good health (CMV status not recorded). Some clones in this sample may be carry-over from other donors' samples. The CDR3 DNA reads TGTGCCAGCAGCGGGTATCTAGACAATGAGCAGTTCTTC. Translating it yields CASSGYLDNEQFF.